Presented here are 24 T cell receptor beta chains from one specimen sequenced in a study of T cell responses to AZD1222 COVID-19 vaccine. The assay was immunoSEQ multiplex PCR, and TCRdb's table has in-frame clones only and misses some. The sample shows 180,000 or so clones, about 90% of them seen only once. The specimen was peripheral blood, collected 28 days after the second AZD1222 dose. These receptors all come from an adult who received the AZD1222 COVID-19 vaccine.

V usage is TRBV7-2 and J usage is TRBJ2-3; D unresolved. V was pared by 0 bases and J by 1 base, with 5 bases between. The germline CDR1 and CDR2 sequences are SGHTA and FQGNSA. This CDR3 region has 14 residues. The CDR3 region has the DNA TGTGCCAGCAGCTTAGCTTTGGGCACAGATACGCAGTATTTT. Translation: CASSLALGTDTQYF.

The gene calls are TRBV2 and TRBJ2-3, with 13 bases matching TRBD2. CDR1 and CDR2 (germline): SNHLY, FYNNEI. V lost 5 bases, J lost 4 bases, and 3 bases stayed unmatched. The CDR3 is made up of 15 amino acids. The CDR3 DNA follows: TGTGCCAGCAGTCAAGGGACTAGCGGGGCAGATACGCAGTATTTT. Translating gives CASSQGTSGADTQYF.

The CDR3 region is CASSYRSSYNSPLHF. The CDR3 nucleotides are TGTGCCAGCAGCTACAGAAGCTCCTATAATTCACCCCTCCACTTT. V usage is TRBV7-6 and J usage is TRBJ1-6; D is unresolved. The CDR3 length is 15 residues. Germline V gene lookup returns CDR1 SGHVS and CDR2 FNYEAQ. With 4 bases removed from V and 0 bases from J, the gap between germline ends came to 7 bases.

This clone occurred once. This chain uses TRBV5-6 with TRBJ1-3, with a tentative D call TRBD1 (5 bases). V was clipped by 4 bases and J by 3 bases, with 17 bases between them. The CDR3 has 16 amino acids. The germline V gene encodes CDR1 SGHDT and CDR2 YYEEEE. This CDR3 reads CASSPGGRESGNTIYF. In DNA form, the CDR3 reads TGTGCCAGCAGCCCTGGGGGTAGGGAGAGTGGAAACACCATATATTTT.

The CDR3 DNA reads as TGTGCCAGCAGCCCGCAATCAGGGACTAGCACAGATACGCAGTATTTT. Translated: CASSPQSGTSTDTQYF. The chain recombines TRBV7-9 with TRBJ2-3, with D possibly TRBD2 on 6 matching bases. The CDR3 runs to 16 residues. Per the germline V gene, CDR1 is SEHNR and CDR2 is FQNEAQ (reference sequence). Trimming left V 5 bases short and J 0 bases short, with 15 bases between.

The CDR3 DNA sequence: TGTGCCAGCAGCTTCTTAGGCACAGATACGCAGTATTTT. As protein: CASSFLGTDTQYF. The rearrangement links TRBV7-2 to TRBJ2-3; no definite D call. This CDR3 spans 13 amino acids. CDR1 and CDR2 from the germline V gene are SGHTA and FQGNSA. Between the trimmed V and J ends, which lost 3 bases and 1 base, there was a span of 5 bases.

This chain links TRBV19 with TRBJ1-1; unclear D gene. The CDR3 totals 14 residues. Between the trimmed V and J ends, which lost 5 bases and 5 bases, there was a span of 15 bases. Germline-derived CDR1 and CDR2 are LNHDA and SQIVND (reference sequence). The CDR3 sequence: CASSVRRIGTEAFF. The CDR3 DNA is TGTGCCAGTAGTGTACGGCGAATCGGGACTGAAGCTTTCTTT.

The table lists this clone with a count of one. The genes are TRBV6-6 and TRBJ1-2, with D possibly matching TRBD1 (6 bases). This CDR3 contains 15 residues. Germline CDR1 and CDR2: MNHNY and SVGAGI (reference sequence). Trimming took off 4 bases at V and 0 bases at J, with 12 bases between the two ends. The CDR3 region is CASSSTGWTNYGYTF. The DNA of the CDR3 is TGTGCCAGCAGTTCTACAGGGTGGACTAACTATGGCTACACCTTC.

V gene TRBV7-2 combines with J gene TRBJ2-3, with D tentatively TRBD2 (6 bases). V dropped 5 bases and J dropped 3 bases, with 21 bases sitting between them. CDR3 length: 17 residues. The germline V gene encodes CDR1 SGHTA and CDR2 FQGNSA. CDR3 coding DNA: TGTGCCAGCAGCCCTTATAGAACTAGCAGGTTGACAGATACGCAGTATTTT. Translated: CASSPYRTSRLTDTQYF.

This sequence joins TRBV29-1 and TRBJ2-3, with D unresolved. Germline CDR1 and CDR2: SQVTM and ANQGSEA. This CDR3 has 12 amino acids. Trimming cost V 7 bases and J 5 bases, with 13 bases left between them. The CDR3, as DNA: TGCAGCGCCCTATACCCCGGAGATACGCAGTATTTT. Its translation is CSALYPGDTQYF.

This sequence joins TRBV28 and TRBJ1-3; D uncertain. CDR3 size: 15 residues. Deletions cut 3 bases from V and 2 bases from J, with 11 bases between. Germline loops: CDR1 MDHEN, CDR2 SYDVKM. The CDR3 spells CASSFPSGTGNTIYF. CDR3 nucleotides: TGTGCCAGCAGTTTCCCGAGCGGGACTGGAAACACCATATATTTT.

This rearrangement joins TRBV21-1 to TRBJ2-3; the DNA was not used to check the table's D call, TRBD1. TRBV21-1 is shown as a pseudogene. This CDR3 region has 17 residues. The CDR3 spells CASRPSAVPLGEDTQYF. CDR3 nucleotide sequence: TGTGCCAGCAGACCCAGCGCGGTCCCTCTAGGGGAAGATACGCAGTATTTT.

This chain uses TRBV6-2 or TRBV6-3 with TRBJ2-5, with 7 bases fitting TRBD1. The CDR3 is 14 residues long. The junction had 7 bases not matched to a gene; V was cut back by 2 bases and J by 7 bases. Germline CDR1 MNHEY, CDR2 SVGEGT. The DNA of the CDR3 is TGTGCCAGCAGTTACACAGGGGTCGAAGGGACCCAGTACTTC. It yields the protein CASSYTGVEGTQYF.

The chain employs TRBV6-5 and TRBJ1-5; D perhaps matches TRBD1 (6 bases). The CDR3 extends over 15 amino acids. Germline lookup yields CDR1 MNHEY and CDR2 SVGAGI. V was clipped by 8 bases and J by 0 bases, with 14 bases between them. DNA for the CDR3: TGTGCCAGCGAAGGACAGAGATATAGCAATCAGCCCCAGCATTTT. Its protein product is CASEGQRYSNQPQHF.

This chain joins TRBV5-4 and TRBJ1-2; D unclear. The germline V and J ends were trimmed by 0 bases and 6 bases, with 9 bases remaining between them. This CDR3 contains 13 residues. Germline-derived CDR1 and CDR2 are SGHNT and YYREEE (reference sequence). CDR3 sequence: CASSLAVGDGYTF. The CDR3 coding sequence is TGTGCCAGCAGCTTGGCCGTCGGGGATGGCTACACCTTC.

This chain connects TRBV7-9 to TRBJ2-7; 10 bases align to TRBD2. J lost 5 bases, V lost 2 bases, and 15 bases had no gene match. CDR1 is SEHNR, CDR2 FQNEAQ, per germline (reference sequence). CDR3 length equals 18 residues. The CDR3 loop reads CASSLRTASGGPRDEQYF. CDR3 coding DNA: TGTGCCAGCAGCTTAAGAACGGCTAGCGGGGGCCCAAGGGACGAGCAGTACTTC.

The J gene is TRBJ2-7, the V gene TRBV11-2, with no clear D. The CDR3 consists of 16 residues. V was cut by 4 bases and J by 3 bases, with 19 bases left in between. CDR1 and CDR2 (germline): SGHAT, FQNNGV. The CDR3 loop reads CASSYSRRNPIYEQYF. The CDR3 coding sequence is TGTGCCAGCAGCTATTCAAGGCGGAACCCCATCTACGAGCAGTACTTC.

The CDR3 loop is CASSIYLNTEAFF. The DNA for the CDR3 is TGTGCCAGTAGTATCTACCTGAACACTGAAGCTTTCTTT. The chain is built from TRBV19 and TRBJ1-1; D uncertain. The V end was cut by 3 bases, the J end by 0 bases, with 5 bases between. This CDR3 has 13 amino acids. In germline, CDR1 is LNHDA, CDR2 SQIVND (reference sequence).

The chain has TRBV18 and TRBJ2-1; 8 nucleotides match TRBD1. The germline V gene has CDR1 KGHSH and CDR2 LQKENI. Trimming took 0 bases from V and 4 from J; bases not matched to a gene: 5. The CDR3 totals 16 residues. In nucleotides, the CDR3 is TGTGCCAGCTCACCACCGACAGGGGAAGTTTACAATGAGCAGTTCTTC. As protein: CASSPPTGEVYNEQFF.

J is TRBJ2-7 and V is TRBV5-4; 7 bases fit TRBD2. Unmatched junction bases numbered 4, after V lost 5 bases and J lost 2 bases. The length of the CDR3 is 13 residues. Germline V CDR1 and CDR2: SGHNT, YYREEE (reference sequence). This CDR3 is CASSTRGAYEQYF. The CDR3, as DNA: TGTGCCAGCAGTACCCGGGGGGCCTACGAGCAGTACTTC. The full variable domain, completed using reference TRBV5-4 and TRBJ2-7, is ETGVTQSPTHLIKTRGQQVTLRCSSQSGHNTVSWYQQALGQGPQFIFQYYREEENGRGNFPPRFSGLQFPNYSSELNVNALELDDSALYLCASSTRGAYEQYFGPGTRLTVT.

The rearrangement joins TRBV4-1 to TRBJ1-1; D ambiguous. Trimming took off 2 bases at V and 0 bases at J, with 10 bases between the two ends. The CDR3 covers 15 residues. Germline lookup yields CDR1 MGHRA and CDR2 YSYEKL. CDR3 sequence reads: CASSQLSPLNTEAFF. The CDR3 DNA reads TGCGCCAGCAGCCAACTTTCGCCTTTGAACACTGAAGCTTTCTTT.

This chain joins TRBV27 and TRBJ1-1, with D possibly matching TRBD1 (6 bases). The CDR3 is made up of 15 amino acids. V was trimmed by 0 bases and J by 4 bases, leaving 12 bases between them. Germline CDR1 reads MNHEY; CDR2 reads SMNVEV (reference sequence). The CDR3 sequence: CASSLSHRAGTEAFF. In nucleotides, the CDR3 is TGTGCCAGCAGTTTATCCCACAGGGCTGGCACTGAAGCTTTCTTT.

The CDR3 DNA sequence: TGTGCCTGGAGTGGGGCAGGGACCACAGATACGCAGTATTTT. Translation: CAWSGAGTTDTQYF. The chain is built from TRBV30 and TRBJ2-3, with D perhaps assigned TRBD1 or TRBD2 (5 bases each). V dropped 1 base and J dropped 2 bases, with 10 bases sitting between them. This CDR3 region has 14 residues. The germline gives CDR1 GTSNPN, CDR2 SVGIG (reference sequence).

The DNA of the CDR3 is TGTGCCAGCAGCCCGGGACAGAATAGTTGGGCTGGGGCCAACGTCCTGACTTTC. It encodes CASSPGQNSWAGANVLTF. The J gene is TRBJ2-6, the V gene TRBV7-2, with TRBD1 identical over 7 bases. J gave up 2 bases and V 5 bases, and 12 bases lay outside the gene matches. The CDR3 loop spans 18 amino acids. Germline lookup yields CDR1 SGHTA and CDR2 FQGNSA. Based on the CDR3 plus reference TRBV7-2 and TRBJ2-6, the full variable domain is GAGVSQSPSNKVTEKGKDVELRCDPISGHTALYWYRQSLGQGLEFLIYFQGNSAPDKSGLPSDRFSAERTGGSVSTLTIQRTQQEDSAVYLCASSPGQNSWAGANVLTFGAGSRLTVL.